This TCR beta chain was profiled in a study of blood T cell repertoires in COVID-19. CDR3 length equals 15 residues. With 2 bases removed from V and 0 bases from J, the gap between germline ends came to 5 bases. The germline CDR1 and CDR2 sequences are SNHLY and FYNNEI. TCRdb's copy holds only in-frame clones and misses some; the assay was immunoSEQ multiplex PCR. The sample has approximately 140,000 clones, over 65% seen once. Sequenced sample: peripheral blood. The receptor was derived from a man in his sixties or seventies with acute or convalescent COVID-19. The chain is built from TRBV2 and TRBJ1-6; D is undetermined. This chain's CDR3 is CASSETSSYNSPLHF. The CDR3 DNA is TGTGCCAGCAGTGAAACTAGCTCCTATAATTCACCCCTCCACTTT.